The entry below describes one TCR beta chain. The data were obtained in a study of long-term antiretroviral therapy in people with HIV. The libraries were made with immunoSEQ v3.0 at survey level. The repertoire was sequenced with immunoSEQ multiplex PCR; TCRdb's copy has only in-frame clones and lacks some. The table includes 15,000 to 20,000 clones, roughly 89% detected once. Sample: unsorted PBMCs, taken 3 years after starting antiretroviral therapy. This TCR derives from a man in his fifties with HIV.

The CDR3 coding sequence is TGTGCCAGCAGAAAGGACCGGGCCCGCGATCAGCCCCAGCATTTT. Protein: CASRKDRARDQPQHF. The rearrangement uses TRBV6-5 and TRBJ1-5, with no clear D. This CDR3 is built from 15 residues. Per the germline V gene, CDR1 is MNHEY and CDR2 is SVGAGI. The ends were cut back, 6 bases at V and 5 bases at J, with 17 bases in the middle.